The T cell receptor (beta chain) described here comes from a study of siplizumab effects on memory and regulatory T cells. For this clone: As yet, its antigen is unknown.

Assays covered roughly 10^5 TCR templates per sample. The protocol was immunoSEQ multiplex PCR, while the TCRdb copy is restricted to in-frame clones and leaves out a portion. The top ten hold 1.3% of the sample, which has about 110,000 clones, roughly 92% seen once. Trimming stripped 3 bases from V and 3 bases from J, with 3 bases between. Germline V CDR1 and CDR2: SGHVS, FQNEAQ. The CDR3 runs 13 residues. Study results and caveats: Roughly 80-95% of dividing CD4+ or CD8+ clones were without an attributable naive or memory phenotype.

The sequenced sample was CD4+ T cells sorted from blood. This rearrangement joins TRBV7-8 to TRBJ2-6; D is unclear. The receptor was isolated from a human donor in good health. The CDR3 region is CASSFGGANVLTF. The CDR3 DNA sequence: TGTGCCAGCAGCTTCGGTGGGGCCAACGTCCTGACTTTC.